This T cell receptor (beta chain) was found in a study of T cells after yellow fever vaccination (dated by TCRdb to the late 2010s). About the investigation overall: The SMART-Seq v4 Ultra Low Input RNA kit was used to prepare libraries from fractions with low cell numbers. Two healthy male donors made up the cohort, one aged 18 to 30 years and the other aged 30 to 40 years. Blood was drawn at multiple timepoints before and after primary and secondary immunization, with bulk PBMC replicates and cell subsets isolated. To follow T-cell clones before and after primary and booster YFV17D yellow fever vaccination, bulk TCR alpha and beta repertoires were sequenced over time.

Interpreted using the paper, the treatment or condition label stands for: live attenuated yellow fever vaccine strain. A standard Ficoll-Paque protocol was used to isolate PBMCs from peripheral blood. Dynabeads CD4 and CD8 positive selection kits were used to isolate the CD4 and CD8 T-cell fractions. TriZol was used to extract RNA from bulk PBMCs, CD4 and CD8 fractions, and dextramer-positive and dextramer-negative fractions. Study-level results and caveats: The secondary T-cell response was weaker than the primary response but faster, peaking on day 5 instead of day 15. A small share of clonotypes was detected in both CD4 and CD8 compartments, with the overlap likely arising from convergent recombination. Computational filtering was needed because FACS-sorted repertoires could contain abundant contaminating clonotypes from the bulk population. After the booster, most clones that had expanded after primary vaccination were detected again (around 97% of CD4 and roughly nine tenths of CD8), suggesting broad maintenance of memory. Only a couple of donors were included in the study, so the extent to which the findings can be generalized is limited.

The reads were generated on an Illumina NovaSeq 6000. TCR cDNA was synthesized by 5'RACE template switching, which introduced a universal primer site and unique molecular identifiers. cDNA synthesis was primed from both the TCR alpha and TCR beta constant segments. Two PCR steps were used to amplify libraries, with sample barcodes and sequencing adapters being added in the second step. Sequencing of libraries was done on Illumina HiSeq 2500 (2x100 bp) or NovaSeq (2x150 bp). The study's own analysis went as follows. Demultiplexing of reads and collapsing into UMI consensus sequences were performed with MIGEC, and V(D)J alignment was carried out with MiXCR. Using edgeR on replicate PBMC samples, clonotypes were called vaccine-responding if FDR was below 0.01 and the log2 fold change was above 5 up to day 15. Bulk clonotypes were assigned CD4 or CD8 identity according to which sequenced CD4 or CD8 repertoire held them at higher abundance. Using fastp at Q25 and MiXCR, TCRdb reprocessed the public reads and kept productive beta chains. One record per CDR3 amino acid sequence lists the most common genes and DNA. TCRdb's processing, not the authors' own work, is the source of the V and J calls. Here the sample has 100,000 to 150,000 distinct CDR3 sequences; roughly 15% occur a single time. In total, the top ten clones hold roughly 47% of the sample.

Germline trimming: 6 bases from V, 6 bases from J; junction bases outside gene matches: 14. CDR1 and CDR2 were assigned from the germline V gene as MNHEY and SVGAGI. The CDR3 goes from the cysteine to the phenylalanine over 18 residues. This entry keeps only the CDR3 DNA: 54 bases, framed from base 1. The sample holds many counts of this clonotype. Its antigen is unknown. The input lacks base qualities; no much larger clone sits a single base away. Sample: CD8+ T cells sorted from PBMCs, taken 5 days after the yellow fever booster vaccination. Rearrangement joined TRBV6-5 to TRBJ2-1; 13 junctional bases match TRBD2. This receptor was taken from a man aged 18-30 years who received the YFV17D yellow fever vaccine. The DNA reads as follows: TGTGCCAGCAGCCTAACCGGGACTAGCGGGATATCGGGCAATGAGCAGTTCTTC. Its protein product is CASSLTGTSGISGNEQFF.